This paragraph covers one T cell receptor (beta chain) sequence. This entry is derived from a study of blood T cell repertoires in COVID-19. On the study more broadly: Sites across the United States, Italy and Spain contributed samples from acute and convalescent COVID-19. PBMCs, B-cell-depleted T cells, or T cells were the source of the cDNA or gDNA that made up the material.

Original methodology: The assay estimated nucleated cells by amplifying reference gene primers. Method: immunoSEQ multiplex PCR; TCRdb's copy keeps in-frame clones and lacks some. From that table come the V and J calls and clone size; the DNA was used to work out D and trimming. The sample has some 240,000 clones; roughly four fifths are singletons. Trimming removed 3 bases from V and 0 bases from J; junction bases left unmatched: 8. CDR1 is LNHDA and CDR2 is SQIVND in the germline V gene (reference sequence). The CDR3 runs to 16 residues. The receptor was derived from a woman aged 80 or older with acute or convalescent COVID-19. Input material: peripheral blood. The chain employs TRBV19 and TRBJ2-7; 7 positions match TRBD1. DNA for the CDR3: TGTGCCAGTAGTATTCGGGGACAGCGCGGCTCCTACGAGCAGTACTTC. Protein product: CASSIRGQRGSYEQYF.